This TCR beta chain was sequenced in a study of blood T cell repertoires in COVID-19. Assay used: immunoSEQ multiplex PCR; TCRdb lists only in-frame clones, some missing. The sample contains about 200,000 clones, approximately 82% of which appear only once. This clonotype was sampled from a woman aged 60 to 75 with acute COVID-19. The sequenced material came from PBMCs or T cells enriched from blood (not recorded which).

CDR3 residues: CATSRSGLAGKYEQYF. The CDR3 DNA sequence: TGTGCCACCAGCAGATCCGGACTAGCGGGAAAGTACGAGCAGTACTTC. The chain combines TRBV15 with TRBJ2-7; 12 bases fit TRBD2. Trimming removed 2 bases from V and 4 bases from J; junction bases left unmatched: 6. Germline V gives CDR1 LNHNV, CDR2 YYDKDF (reference sequence). The CDR3 contains 16 residues.